The 22 T cell receptor beta chains in this list originate from one sample, sequenced in a study of T-cell memory formation after mild COVID-19. A single record per CDR3 protein comes from TCRdb applying MiXCR to the 5' RACE reads. The sample holds 550,000 to 600,000 distinct CDR3 sequences, 20% to 25% seen once. Sequencing input: PBMCs or a T cell subset sorted from them (not recorded which). All receptors come from an adult woman who had mild COVID-19 (a few samples of this study predate the infection). Cell type and time point are not known.

This rearrangement joins TRBV4-3 to TRBJ2-1; D may be TRBD1 or TRBD2 (6 bases each). The CDR3 runs to 15 residues. The germline CDR1 and CDR2 sequences are LGHNA and YSLEER. The V and J ends lost 0 bases and 8 bases respectively, with 14 bases between them. The CDR3 bases are TGCGCCAGCAGCCAAGAATCGGGGGCTGGGTATGAGCAGTTCTTC. Protein product: CASSQESGAGYEQFF.

This clonotype was recorded a few times. This chain links TRBV29-1 with TRBJ2-1; 12 nucleotides line up with TRBD2. The V segment lost 3 bases and the J segment 7 bases; nucleotides outside the gene matches: 7. Per germline, CDR1 SQVTM and CDR2 ANQGSEA. The CDR3 is made up of 15 amino acids. The CDR3 region is CSVDQTSGRRNEQFF. The DNA of the CDR3 is TGCAGCGTTGATCAAACTAGCGGGAGGAGGAATGAGCAGTTCTTC.

In its sample, this clonotype was seen a few times. V usage is TRBV5-1 and J usage is TRBJ1-6, with D uncertain. The CDR3 is made up of 15 amino acids. Germline V lookup: CDR1 SGHRS, CDR2 YFSETQ. Trimming took 0 bases from V and 9 from J, leaving 13 bases between them. The CDR3 coding sequence is TGCGCCAGCAGCTTGGATATGCTTAATGCTTCACCCCTCCACTTT. It is translated as CASSLDMLNASPLHF. The full variable domain, rest sourced from reference TRBV5-1 and TRBJ1-6, is KAGVTQTPRYLIKTRGQQVTLSCSPISGHRSVSWYQQTPGQGLQFLFEYFSETQRNKGNFPGRFSGRQFSNSRSEMNVSTLELGDSALYLCASSLDMLNASPLHFGNGTRLTVT.

The chain combines TRBV21-1 with TRBJ1-1; the table's D call, TRBD1, was not checked against the DNA. TRBV21-1 constitutes a pseudogene. This CDR3 region has 15 residues. CDR3 in DNA: TGTGCCAGCAGCAAAGGGGGGCCCATGAACACTGAAGCTTTCTTT. This sequence encodes CASSKGGPMNTEAFF.

The chain is built from TRBV20-1 and TRBJ2-5; 7 nucleotides align to TRBD2. The V gene's germline CDR1 is DFQATT and CDR2 SNEGSKA (reference sequence). The CDR3 spans 12 residues. The V and J ends lost 7 bases and 5 bases, in that order; junction bases with no gene match: 7. CDR3 sequence (DNA): TGCAGTGTGGGGAGGGCGTGGGAGACCCAGTACTTC. Protein: CSVGRAWETQYF.

The V call is TRBV6-6, the J call TRBJ1-6; D unclear. Deletions cut 2 bases from V and 10 bases from J, with 15 bases between. CDR3 length equals 15 residues. Looked up from germline, CDR1 is MNHNY and CDR2 is SVGAGI (reference sequence). For the CDR3, the DNA is TGTGCCAGCAGTTACAACCCCAGGACGGGATCACCCCTCCACTTT. This translates into CASSYNPRTGSPLHF.

This clonotype showed up just a few times. The gene calls are TRBV7-6 and TRBJ1-1; 10 bases are a match to TRBD1. CDR3 length: 18 residues. The germline gives CDR1 SGHVS, CDR2 FNYEAQ. V dropped 5 bases and J dropped 4; count of bases not matched to a gene: 16. Written as DNA, the CDR3 is TGTGCCAGCAGCAGCGCGCCGGGACAGGGGCCCCTCGGCACTGAAGCTTTCTTT. Its protein is CASSSAPGQGPLGTEAFF.

This clonotype has only a few counts. This sequence joins TRBV29-1 and TRBJ2-1, with 9 bases matching TRBD2. Trimming took 4 bases from V and 7 from J; bases not matched to a gene: 8. CDR1 and CDR2 from the germline V gene are SQVTM and ANQGSEA. This CDR3 contains 14 residues. The CDR3 region is CSVVEGAGGNEQFF. The CDR3 DNA reads TGCAGCGTTGTCGAGGGTGCGGGGGGGAATGAGCAGTTCTTC.

This clonotype has a handful of counts. This chain links TRBV20-1 with TRBJ2-5; no firm D call. V was clipped by 4 bases and J by 2 bases, with 17 bases between them. Per the germline V gene, CDR1 is DFQATT and CDR2 is SNEGSKA (reference sequence). CDR3 length equals 15 residues. CDR3 region: CSAKDISRSQETQYF. The CDR3, as DNA: TGCAGTGCTAAGGATATCTCGCGGTCACAAGAGACCCAGTACTTC.

The J gene is TRBJ1-2, the V gene TRBV11-2, with 7 bases fitting TRBD1. The CDR3 runs 15 residues. Germline V CDR1 and CDR2: SGHAT, FQNNGV. V lost 4 bases to trimming and J lost 8 bases; unmatched junction nucleotides: 13. The CDR3 DNA sequence: TGTGCCAGCAGCTCGACAGGGAGGGGTCGAAGCGGCTACACCTTC. It is translated as CASSSTGRGRSGYTF.

V usage is TRBV12-3 or TRBV12-4 and J usage is TRBJ1-5; a weak D match, TRBD1 (6 bases). The CDR3 sequence is 14 residues long. V gave up 8 bases and J gave up 7 bases, with 18 bases separating them. CDR3 in amino acids: CASSDSYSEQPQHF. DNA of the CDR3: TGTGCCAGCTCGGACAGCTACTCAGAACAGCCCCAGCATTTT.

The CDR3 here is CASTGGLYNEQFF. The CDR3 DNA is TGTGCCAGCACGGGGGGGCTCTACAATGAGCAGTTCTTC. This chain joins TRBV5-4 and TRBJ2-1; 8 nucleotides agree with TRBD2. CDR3 size: 13 residues. The V gene's germline CDR1 is SGHNT and CDR2 YYREEE (reference sequence). J gave up 3 bases and V 6 bases, and 2 bases lay outside the gene matches.

The J gene is TRBJ1-1, the V gene TRBV5-4, with 9 bases identical to TRBD1. The J segment lost 10 bases and the V segment lost 5 bases, leaving 6 bases of the junction unmatched. Germline V CDR1 and CDR2: SGHNT, YYREEE (reference sequence). This CDR3 has 12 residues. The CDR3 reads CASRETGGGAFF. The CDR3 nucleotides are TGTGCCAGCAGGGAGACAGGGGGGGGAGCTTTCTTT.

The chain recombines TRBV9 with TRBJ2-5; TRBD1 might be the D (5 bases). V lost 2 bases to trimming and J lost 5 bases, with 13 bases between them. Germline V gives CDR1 SGDLS, CDR2 YYNGEE. The CDR3 consists of 14 residues. CDR3 amino acids: CASSVKGAGETQYF. Here the CDR3 DNA reads TGTGCCAGCAGCGTGAAAGGGGCCGGGGAGACCCAGTACTTC.

CDR3 residues: CASSQDRTGGPDTQYF. DNA of the CDR3: TGTGCCAGCAGCCAAGATAGAACAGGGGGCCCAGATACGCAGTATTTT. The rearrangement links TRBV4-2 to TRBJ2-3; 9 bases agree with TRBD1. The trim removed 0 bases at V and 4 bases at J, leaving 5 bases unmatched. The CDR3 is 16 amino acids. Germline V gene lookup returns CDR1 LGHNA and CDR2 YNFKEQ.

The chain employs TRBV5-1 and TRBJ2-3, with TRBD2 identical over 10 bases. CDR3 length equals 16 residues. Germline-derived CDR1 and CDR2 are SGHRS and YFSETQ. Trimming cost V 4 bases and J 2 bases; bases outside gene matches: 7. The CDR3 DNA reads as TGCGCCAGCAGCGGTGGACTAGCGGACTTCACAGATACGCAGTATTTT. This translates into CASSGGLADFTDTQYF.

This clonotype has more than one count but fewer than ten. V and J are TRBV7-3 and TRBJ2-1; 8 nucleotides line up with TRBD2. This CDR3 comprises 15 residues. J gave up 4 bases and V 3 bases, and 5 bases lay outside the gene matches. The V gene's germline CDR1 is SGHTA and CDR2 FQGTGA. CDR3 sequence (DNA): TGTGCCAGCAGCTTCCAAGCGGGAGAGTACAATGAGCAGTTCTTC. It yields the protein CASSFQAGEYNEQFF.

The genes are TRBV2 and TRBJ2-3; D unclear. Germline V gene data show CDR1 as SNHLY and CDR2 as FYNNEI. Trimming pared 8 bases from V and 3 bases from J, leaving 12 bases between. The CDR3 totals 13 residues. The CDR3 coding sequence is TGTGCCAGCCTCCTAGTTTCGACAGATACGCAGTATTTT. It codes for CASLLVSTDTQYF.

In this sample, this clonotype turned up many times. The rearrangement links TRBV20-1 to TRBJ2-1, with a possible D match to TRBD1 (6 bases). V lost 0 bases and J 6 bases, leaving 9 bases between the germline ends. From germline, CDR1 is DFQATT and CDR2 SNEGSKA (reference sequence). The CDR3 runs to 13 residues. The CDR3 here is CSARDRGGNEQFF. The CDR3 DNA reads as TGCAGTGCTAGAGACAGGGGTGGCAATGAGCAGTTCTTC.

The chain links TRBV18 to TRBJ1-1; 8 nucleotides line up with TRBD1. CDR1 is KGHSH and CDR2 is LQKENI in the germline V gene. The junction had 3 bases not matched to a gene; V was cut back by 2 bases and J by 1 base. The CDR3 sequence is 15 residues long. CDR3 region: CASSPGTGPNTEAFF. The DNA of the CDR3 is TGTGCCAGCTCACCAGGGACAGGCCCGAACACTGAAGCTTTCTTT. Filled out from reference TRBV18 and TRBJ1-1, the complete variable domain reads NAGVMQNPRHLVRRRGQEARLRCSPMKGHSHVYWYRQLPEEGLKFMVYLQKENIIDESGMPKERFSAEFPKEGPSILRIQQVVRGDSAAYFCASSPGTGPNTEAFFGQGTRLTVV.

The gene calls are TRBV18 and TRBJ2-7; D is undetermined. The CDR3 has 13 residues. Germline loops: CDR1 KGHSH, CDR2 LQKENI. Trimming left V 3 bases short and J 0 bases short, with 6 bases between. The CDR3 protein is CASSPYLSYEQYF. The CDR3 bases are TGTGCCAGCTCACCGTACCTCTCCTACGAGCAGTACTTC.

In this sample, this clonotype turned up a few times. The chain couples TRBV28 to TRBJ1-2; 9 bases fit TRBD1. The length of the CDR3 is 11 residues. CDR1 is MDHEN, CDR2 SYDVKM, per germline. With V trimmed by 11 bases and J by 6 bases, 4 bases remained unmatched. The CDR3 sequence: CAWDRVDGYTF. CDR3 nucleotide sequence: TGTGCCTGGGACAGGGTGGATGGCTACACCTTC.